This passage covers 29 T cell receptor beta chains from one sample sequenced in a study of response to subunit inactivated influenza vaccine. TCRdb independently ran MiXCR on the RT-PCR reads; one entry per CDR3 protein. The table records around 170,000 distinct CDR3 sequences, roughly a tenth of them present only once. The material was CD8+ T cells sorted from PBMCs, obtained less than 30 months after vaccination. The receptors here all came from a man in his fifties or sixties who received an inactivated influenza vaccine.

The chain joins TRBV28 to TRBJ2-3; 10 nucleotides line up with TRBD1. J was trimmed by 0 bases and V by 8 bases; bases with no gene match: 5. Per the germline V gene, CDR1 is MDHEN and CDR2 is SYDVKM. The CDR3 runs 15 residues. The CDR3 protein is CASLRTGGSTDTQYF. DNA for the CDR3: TGTGCCAGCCTCCGGACAGGGGGAAGCACAGATACGCAGTATTTT. Full variable domain (rest looked up from reference TRBV28 and TRBJ2-3): DVKVTQSSRYLVKRTGEKVFLECVQDMDHENMFWYRQDPGLGLRLIYFSYDVKMKEKGDIPEGYSVSREKKERFSLILESASTNQTSMYLCASLRTGGSTDTQYFGPGTRLTVL.

The sample holds a few counts of this clonotype. As DNA, the CDR3 is TGTGCCAGCAGTATAGGGGGGACAGGCTCCTACAATGAGCAGTTCTTC. Its translation is CASSIGGTGSYNEQFF. The chain has TRBV9 and TRBJ2-1; 8 bases line up with TRBD1. Germline-derived CDR1 and CDR2 are SGDLS and YYNGEE. The CDR3 extends over 16 amino acids. Losses at the gene ends were 5 bases for V and 0 bases for J; bases not matched to a gene: 7.

The rearrangement joins TRBV20-1 to TRBJ2-3; 11 nucleotides align to TRBD2. Germline lookup yields CDR1 DFQATT and CDR2 SNEGSKA (reference sequence). The J segment lost 2 bases and the V segment lost 5 bases, leaving 6 bases of the junction unmatched. The CDR3 is 15 residues long. The CDR3 spells CSALIAGGPTDTQYF. CDR3 sequence (DNA): TGCAGTGCTCTTATAGCGGGAGGGCCCACAGATACGCAGTATTTT.

For the CDR3, the DNA is TGTGCCAGCAGCCGCCTACAGGGCCGCTATGGCTACACCTTC. Protein product: CASSRLQGRYGYTF. V is TRBV3-1 and J is TRBJ1-2, with D perhaps TRBD1 (6 bases). The V and J ends lost 4 bases and 4 bases respectively, with 13 bases between them. Germline V lookup: CDR1 LGHDT, CDR2 YNNKEL (reference sequence). The CDR3 spans 14 residues.

The genes are TRBV9 and TRBJ2-2; unclear D gene. Trimming removed 4 bases from V and 4 bases from J, with 17 bases in between. The CDR3 consists of 16 residues. Germline V lookup: CDR1 SGDLS, CDR2 YYNGEE. CDR3 in DNA: TGTGCCAGCAGCACCCATATACCGACTGGCACCGGGGAGCTGTTTTTT. It specifies CASSTHIPTGTGELFF.

In its sample, this clonotype was seen a few times. The CDR3 reads CATSPRTGYNEQFF. The CDR3 nucleotides are TGTGCCACCAGCCCAAGGACAGGCTACAATGAGCAGTTCTTC. The chain couples TRBV15 to TRBJ2-1; 7 bases are shared with TRBD1. This CDR3 has 14 amino acids. The J segment lost 3 bases and the V segment lost 5 bases, leaving 4 bases of the junction unmatched. The V gene's germline CDR1 is LNHNV and CDR2 YYDKDF (reference sequence).

This clonotype occurred a few times. J is TRBJ2-7 and V is TRBV28; tentatively, D is TRBD1 (6 bases). There are 13 residues in the CDR3. Trimming took off 7 bases at V and 1 base at J, with 11 bases between the two ends. From germline, CDR1 is MDHEN and CDR2 SYDVKM. This chain's CDR3 is CASTGTSSYEQYF. CDR3 nucleotide sequence: TGTGCCAGCACCGGGACATCTTCCTACGAGCAGTACTTC.

The gene calls are TRBV5-6 and TRBJ1-1, with D uncertain. V shed 7 bases and J shed 0 bases, with 16 bases lying between them. CDR3 size: 15 residues. Germline V gives CDR1 SGHDT, CDR2 YYEEEE. The CDR3 DNA follows: TGTGCCAGCCGCCCTTCGTGGAATTTGAACACTGAAGCTTTCTTT. It encodes CASRPSWNLNTEAFF. Based on the CDR3 plus reference TRBV5-6 and TRBJ1-1, the full variable domain is DAGVTQSPTHLIKTRGQQVTLRCSPKSGHDTVSWYQQALGQGPQFIFQYYEEEERQRGNFPDRFSGHQFPNYSSELNVNALLLGDSALYLCASRPSWNLNTEAFFGQGTRLTVV.

V gene TRBV3-1 combines with J gene TRBJ2-1; D is possibly TRBD1 (6 bases). Germline CDR1 reads LGHDT; CDR2 reads YNNKEL (reference sequence). V lost 4 bases to trimming and J lost 4 bases, with 17 bases between them. CDR3 size: 16 residues. The CDR3: CASSPDSATLYNEQFF. The CDR3 bases are TGTGCCAGCAGCCCGGACAGCGCCACGCTATACAATGAGCAGTTCTTC.

The gene calls are TRBV2 and TRBJ2-1; D not certain. The germline V gene encodes CDR1 SNHLY and CDR2 FYNNEI. Trimming left V 4 bases short and J 8 bases short, with 9 bases between. This CDR3 is built from 12 residues. The CDR3 nucleotides read TGTGCCAGCAGTGGCAGTGGCGATGAGCAGTTCTTC. Protein sequence: CASSGSGDEQFF.

In this sample, this clonotype turned up many times. This rearrangement joins TRBV15 to TRBJ2-7, with D perhaps TRBD1 (5 bases). The CDR3 is 17 residues long. V lost 0 bases, J lost 3 bases, and 18 bases lay in between. CDR1 is LNHNV, CDR2 YYDKDF, per germline (reference sequence). The CDR3 is CATSRDLGREGVYEQYF. DNA of the CDR3: TGTGCCACCAGCAGAGATCTGGGCAGGGAAGGGGTCTACGAGCAGTACTTC. Full variable domain (outside the CDR3, taken from reference TRBV15 and TRBJ2-7): DAMVIQNPRYQVTQFGKPVTLSCSQTLNHNVMYWYQQKSSQAPKLLFHYYDKDFNNEADTPDNFQSRRPNTSFCFLDIRSPGLGDTAMYLCATSRDLGREGVYEQYFGPGTRLTVT.

The chain employs TRBV7-8 and TRBJ2-2; no firm D call. The CDR3 runs to 14 residues. V was shortened by 4 bases and J by 1 base, with 7 bases between the two germline ends. Per the germline V gene, CDR1 is SGHVS and CDR2 is FQNEAQ. CDR3 loop: CASSWQENTGELFF. The DNA of the CDR3 is TGTGCCAGCAGCTGGCAAGAGAACACCGGGGAGCTGTTTTTT.

This clonotype was observed a handful of times. The chain recombines TRBV6-6 with TRBJ2-1; D tentatively fits TRBD1 or TRBD2 (5 bases each). The CDR3 runs to 12 residues. CDR1 MNHNY and CDR2 SVGAGI come from the germline V gene (reference sequence). V shed 5 bases and J shed 7 bases, with 9 bases lying between them. CDR3 residues: CASSTGRNEQFF. The CDR3 DNA reads TGTGCCAGCAGTACGGGACGGAATGAGCAGTTCTTC.

This clonotype was counted ten times or more. The chain couples TRBV6-5 to TRBJ2-7; 10 nucleotides match TRBD1. J gave up 2 bases and V 2 bases, and 3 bases lay outside the gene matches. The length of the CDR3 is 15 residues. Looked up from germline, CDR1 is MNHEY and CDR2 is SVGAGI. The DNA for the CDR3 is TGTGCCAGCAGTTACCCAGGACAGGGGGCCTACGAGCAGTACTTC. Translation: CASSYPGQGAYEQYF.

This clonotype was observed a few times. The V gene is TRBV10-3, the J gene TRBJ2-1; 9 bases are shared with TRBD2. The CDR3 totals 18 residues. Germline values: CDR1 ENHRY, CDR2 SYGVKD. J was trimmed by 1 base and V by 3 bases; bases with no gene match: 10. The DNA of the CDR3 is TGTGCCATCAGTGATGCCGATAGCGGGAGCGGGTCCTACAATGAGCAGTTCTTC. It yields the protein CAISDADSGSGSYNEQFF.

Note on this clonotype: An end of the junction does not agree with germline; a read error may underlie this. The gene calls are TRBV7-7 and TRBJ2-5; D remains unclear. From germline, CDR1 is SSHAT and CDR2 FNYEAQ (reference sequence). This CDR3 contains 14 residues. The CDR3 DNA is TGTGCTAGCAGCTTAGACTCGCAGCAAGAGACCCAGTACTTC. Translated: CASSLDSQQETQYF.

A few counts support this clonotype. The V call is TRBV6-1, the J call TRBJ2-1; 13 bases map to TRBD2. CDR3 length: 16 amino acids. The V and J ends lost 6 bases and 0 bases, in that order; junction bases with no gene match: 2. Germline lookup yields CDR1 MNHNS and CDR2 SASEGT. The CDR3: CASRGLAGSSYNEQFF. The CDR3 coding sequence is TGTGCCAGCAGGGGACTAGCGGGAAGCTCCTACAATGAGCAGTTCTTC.

V usage is TRBV7-8 and J usage is TRBJ1-2, with a weak D call TRBD1 (5 bases). V lost 2 bases to trimming and J lost 7 bases, with 11 bases between them. The germline CDR1 and CDR2 sequences are SGHVS and FQNEAQ. The CDR3 runs 13 residues. For the CDR3, the DNA is TGTGCCAGCAGCTTAAGGGGAGGTGGTGGCTACACCTTC. Protein product: CASSLRGGGGYTF.

This clonotype showed up just a few times. This sequence joins TRBV4-3 and TRBJ2-1; 14 nucleotides match TRBD2. CDR3 length: 17 residues. Germline CDR1 and CDR2: LGHNA and YSLEER. With V trimmed by 1 base and J by 5 bases, 4 bases remained unmatched. CDR3 DNA sequence: TGCGCCAGCAGCCAAGGACTAGCGGGAGGGTTTCACAATGAGCAGTTCTTC. Protein: CASSQGLAGGFHNEQFF.

In this sample, this clonotype turned up a few times. The chain links TRBV28 to TRBJ1-4; D gene ambiguous. V shed 3 bases and J shed 0 bases, with 8 bases lying between them. The CDR3 runs to 15 residues. Germline CDR1 and CDR2: MDHEN and SYDVKM. The CDR3 reads CASSFIQTTNEKLFF. In DNA, the CDR3 is TGTGCCAGCAGTTTCATACAGACAACTAATGAAAAACTGTTTTTT.

The rearrangement uses TRBV7-2 and TRBJ2-7; 10 nucleotides match TRBD1. Per the germline V gene, CDR1 is SGHTA and CDR2 is FQGNSA. The V and J ends lost 7 bases and 3 bases, in that order; junction bases with no gene match: 12. This CDR3 has 16 residues. CDR3 nucleotides: TGTGCCAGCAACTACGGGACAGGGGTCGATGTCTACGAGCAGTACTTC. Translated, it gives CASNYGTGVDVYEQYF. The variable domain in full, with the rest retrieved from reference TRBV7-2 and TRBJ2-7, is GAGVSQSPSNKVTEKGKDVELRCDPISGHTALYWYRQSLGQGLEFLIYFQGNSAPDKSGLPSDRFSAERTGGSVSTLTIQRTQQEDSAVYLCASNYGTGVDVYEQYFGPGTRLTVT.

This clonotype was picked up a small number of times. The V gene is TRBV15, the J gene TRBJ2-3; D remains unclear. The CDR3 is made up of 13 amino acids. Germline V gene lookup returns CDR1 LNHNV and CDR2 YYDKDF (reference sequence). V shed 0 bases and J shed 4 bases, with 5 bases lying between them. In DNA form, the CDR3 reads TGTGCCACCAGCAGAGAGTGGGCAGATACGCAGTATTTT. Protein product: CATSREWADTQYF.

This clonotype was counted between two and nine times. This chain uses TRBV4-2 with TRBJ2-7; 10 bases match TRBD1. This CDR3 has 15 amino acids. Germline loops: CDR1 LGHNA, CDR2 YNFKEQ. Losses at the gene ends were 2 bases for V and 2 bases for J; bases not matched to a gene: 3. In DNA, the CDR3 is TGTGCCAGCAGCCAACCCGGGACAGGGGCCTACGAGCAGTACTTC. Amino acid sequence: CASSQPGTGAYEQYF.

Many counts were recorded for this clonotype. The chain joins TRBV27 to TRBJ2-7, with TRBD2 identical over 7 bases. Germline loops: CDR1 MNHEY, CDR2 SMNVEV (reference sequence). V shed 5 bases and J 2 bases; nucleotides not matched to a gene: 6. This CDR3 is 14 amino acids long. The chain's CDR3 is CASSIGTIPYEQYF. CDR3 sequence (DNA): TGTGCCAGCAGTATTGGGACTATTCCCTACGAGCAGTACTTC.

This clonotype was seen a handful of times. The rearrangement uses TRBV20-1 and TRBJ2-7; D ambiguous. The length of the CDR3 is 12 residues. Trimming removed 0 bases at V and 3 bases at J, with 6 bases between. In germline, CDR1 is DFQATT, CDR2 SNEGSKA (reference sequence). CDR3 coding DNA: TGCAGTGCTAGAGATGACCGCTACGAGCAGTACTTC. Amino acids: CSARDDRYEQYF.

This sequence joins TRBV27 and TRBJ2-7; possibly TRBD2 for D (5 bases). The ends were cut back, 0 bases at V and 3 bases at J, with 12 bases in the middle. The CDR3 sequence is 15 residues long. Germline V gene data show CDR1 as MNHEY and CDR2 as SMNVEV (reference sequence). CDR3 DNA sequence: TGTGCCAGCAGTTTATCGAATAGCGTCAACTACGAGCAGTACTTC. The encoded protein is CASSLSNSVNYEQYF.

The V gene is TRBV7-8, the J gene TRBJ1-1; TRBD1 is a possible D gene (6 bases). The CDR3 loop spans 15 amino acids. The V and J ends lost 1 base and 4 bases respectively, with 13 bases between them. Germline-derived CDR1 and CDR2 are SGHVS and FQNEAQ. DNA of the CDR3: TGTGCCAGCAGCTTAGGGGTGGACAGACGCACTGAAGCTTTCTTT. Protein product: CASSLGVDRRTEAFF.

This clonotype was counted a few times. The chain has TRBV29-1 and TRBJ1-1; no reliable D call. Germline lookup yields CDR1 SQVTM and CDR2 ANQGSEA. V shed 3 bases and J shed 1 base, with 12 bases lying between them. This CDR3 is built from 14 residues. For the CDR3, the DNA is TGCAGCGTTGAGATTTCATACGGGAACACTGAAGCTTTCTTT. Protein product: CSVEISYGNTEAFF.

The chain couples TRBV19 to TRBJ2-1; D perhaps matches TRBD1 (6 bases). CDR3 size: 15 residues. V was pared by 2 bases and J by 3 bases, with 11 bases between. Germline V gene sequence: CDR1 LNHDA, CDR2 SQIVND (reference sequence). CDR3 amino acids: CASSIFQGLYNEQFF. The CDR3, as DNA: TGTGCCAGTAGTATATTCCAGGGGCTCTACAATGAGCAGTTCTTC.